The clone carrying this T cell receptor beta chain was observed at least ten times. One end of the junction is discordant with germline, which a read error may explain. The CDR3 extends over 14 amino acids. Per germline, CDR1 WSHSY and CDR2 SAAADI. This sample was included in a study of blood T cells in healthy people across ages. With a J-beta primer mix and a sample-barcoded 5' primer, a second PCR ran 7 to 11 cycles. TCRdb ran MiXCR on the 5' RACE reads and lists one entry per CDR3 protein. Found here are about 640,000 distinct CDR3 sequences, roughly 41% of them singletons; the top ten hold 25% to 35%.

This sequence joins TRBV10-2 and TRBJ2-5; 11 nucleotides match TRBD1. This sequence originates from an elderly man in good health. The specimen was blood. The CDR3 loop is CASSEDRGRETQYF. The CDR3 DNA follows: TGTGCCAGCAGTGAGGACAGGGGGCGAGAGACCCAGTACTTC.